Each of the 13 T cell receptor beta chains below was sequenced from the same sample in a study of blood T cell repertoires in COVID-19 (TCRdb year 2020). The library came from the immunoSEQ multiplex PCR assay. Sourced from immuneACCESS, this table was stored by TCRdb with only in-frame sequences that have V and J called. A share of the clones is absent; for the studies checked, an unresolved V gene accounts for under half, and the remainder has no known explanation. Across this sample there are hundreds of thousands of clones, with around 80% seen only once. The ten largest clones represent around 8.7% of the sample. The sample taken for sequencing was peripheral blood. The receptor source for this set is a woman aged 45-60 years with acute or convalescent COVID-19.

This clone was counted once. V usage is TRBV18 and J usage is TRBJ2-3; D is unclear. In germline, CDR1 is KGHSH, CDR2 LQKENI. V was cut by 3 bases and J by 2 bases, with 6 bases left in between. The CDR3 loop spans 13 amino acids. The CDR3 loop reads CASSPAATDTQYF. The DNA for the CDR3 is TGTGCCAGCTCACCCGCGGCCACAGATACGCAGTATTTT.

This chain links TRBV6-2 or TRBV6-3 with TRBJ2-7; D gene ambiguous. Germline CDR1 reads MNHEY; CDR2 reads SVGEGT. Trimming removed 2 bases at V and 6 bases at J, with 8 bases between. This CDR3 is built from 12 residues. The CDR3 here is CASSYGLIEQYF. DNA for the CDR3: TGTGCCAGCAGTTACGGTCTAATCGAGCAGTACTTC.

V usage is TRBV11-2 and J usage is TRBJ1-2; 7 bases line up with TRBD1. Germline V gene sequence: CDR1 SGHAT, CDR2 FQNNGV. This CDR3 contains 16 residues. The junction had 16 bases not matched to a gene; V was cut back by 4 bases and J by 8 bases. For the CDR3, the DNA is TGTGCCAGCAGCTCAACCCCGGGACAGTTAGTTGAGGGCTACACCTTC. It yields the protein CASSSTPGQLVEGYTF. Based on the CDR3 plus reference TRBV11-2 and TRBJ1-2, the full variable domain is EAGVAQSPRYKIIEKRQSVAFWCNPISGHATLYWYQQILGQGPKLLIQFQNNGVVDDSQLPKDRFSAERLKGVDSTLKIQPAKLEDSAVYLCASSSTPGQLVEGYTFGSGTRLTVV.

This clone was counted a few times. V gene TRBV19 combines with J gene TRBJ2-7; TRBD1 matches at 10 bases. The J segment lost 5 bases and the V segment lost 4 bases, leaving 8 bases of the junction unmatched. This CDR3 has 15 amino acids. Germline CDR1 and CDR2: LNHDA and SQIVND (reference sequence). The CDR3 region is CASSTPGQGTHEQYF. Here the CDR3 DNA reads TGTGCCAGTAGTACACCGGGACAGGGGACCCACGAGCAGTACTTC.

CDR3 in amino acids: CATSDSLSGSPDGELFF. CDR3 sequence (DNA): TGTGCCACCAGTGATTCCCTGAGCGGGAGTCCGGACGGGGAGCTGTTTTTT. This chain links TRBV24-1 with TRBJ2-2, with TRBD2 matching over 8 bases. Germline-derived CDR1 and CDR2 are KGHDR and SFDVKD. V shed 2 bases, J shed 7 bases, and the junction held 11 bases outside the gene matches. The CDR3 runs to 17 residues.

This chain joins TRBV15 and TRBJ2-7; TRBD1 matches 9 bases. Germline trimming cut 8 bases from V and 3 bases from J; bases unmatched to any gene: 11. This CDR3 is 15 amino acids long. Germline V lookup: CDR1 LNHNV, CDR2 YYDKDF (reference sequence). The DNA of the CDR3 is TGTGCCACCTCGGAGACCGGGACAGGGATCTACGAGCAGTACTTC. Translation gives CATSETGTGIYEQYF.

V gene TRBV14 combines with J gene TRBJ2-3; D might be TRBD1 (5 bases). The CDR3 contains 14 residues. Trimming took off 6 bases at V and 4 bases at J, with 14 bases between the two ends. Germline CDR1 SGHDN, CDR2 FVKESK. DNA of the CDR3: TGTGCCAGCAGAAGTCTAGGGGAACCAGATACGCAGTATTTT. It codes for CASRSLGEPDTQYF.

The genes are TRBV6-6 and TRBJ2-7; TRBD2 agrees at 8 bases. The CDR3 contains 14 residues. J was trimmed by 3 bases and V by 1 base; bases with no gene match: 2. Germline V gene sequence: CDR1 MNHNY, CDR2 SVGAGI (reference sequence). CDR3 DNA sequence: TGTGCCAGCAGTTACTTAACTAGCGGCTACGAGCAGTACTTC. Its protein is CASSYLTSGYEQYF.

The V and J genes are TRBV29-1 and TRBJ2-7; D gene unclear. This CDR3 is built from 12 residues. CDR1 and CDR2 (germline): SQVTM, ANQGSEA. V was trimmed by 6 bases and J by 1 base, leaving 10 bases between them. The CDR3 here is CSVQDSSYEQYF. As DNA, the CDR3 is TGCAGCGTGCAGGATTCTTCCTACGAGCAGTACTTC.

The V call is TRBV14, the J call TRBJ2-1, with a tentative D call TRBD2 (5 bases). The CDR3 covers 13 residues. Germline CDR1 and CDR2: SGHDN and FVKESK. Trimming removed 0 bases at V and 12 bases at J, with 12 bases between. CDR3: CASSQDRRAAQFF. The CDR3, as DNA: TGTGCCAGCAGCCAAGATCGCCGAGCGGCGCAGTTCTTC.

The chain is built from TRBV20-1 and TRBJ1-2; D call uncertain. The CDR3 runs to 11 residues. CDR1 is DFQATT and CDR2 is SNEGSKA in the germline V gene (reference sequence). V lost 3 bases and J lost 6, with 8 bases in between. The CDR3 sequence: CSASLRDGYTF. The CDR3 region has the DNA TGCAGTGCTAGTCTCCGCGATGGCTACACCTTC.

V gene TRBV3-1 (or the pseudogene TRBV3-2) combines with J gene TRBJ2-5; 8 nucleotides line up with TRBD2. Per the germline V gene, CDR1 is LGHDT and CDR2 is YNNKEL (reference sequence). The CDR3 consists of 14 residues. V lost 4 bases and J lost 2; bases outside the gene matches: 3. The DNA for the CDR3 is TGTGCCAGCAGCCTGGGACTAGGGCAAGAGACCCAGTACTTC. This sequence encodes CASSLGLGQETQYF.

V gene TRBV5-4 combines with J gene TRBJ1-2; D is uncertain. V lost 4 bases, J lost 0 bases, and 13 bases lay in between. From germline, CDR1 is SGHNT and CDR2 YYREEE (reference sequence). The CDR3 is 15 residues long. The CDR3 DNA reads TGTGCCAGCAGCCCCGGAGGGATGGCTAACTATGGCTACACCTTC. Translating it yields CASSPGGMANYGYTF.